This T cell receptor beta chain was profiled in a study of blood T cell repertoires in COVID-19. Sequenced by immunoSEQ multiplex PCR; TCRdb stores in-frame clones only, minus some. The repertoire includes under 95,000 clones, around 80% of them detected once, and 11% sits in the top ten. Sequencing input: peripheral blood. This sequence was found in a man aged 50-60 years with acute or convalescent COVID-19.

The CDR3 sequence is CASSLAGNEKLFF. The CDR3 DNA follows: TGTGCCAGCAGCTTGGCAGGGAATGAAAAACTGTTTTTT. This sequence joins TRBV11-2 and TRBJ1-4; D may be TRBD1 (5 bases). This CDR3 spans 13 amino acids. The V end was cut by 3 bases, the J end by 5 bases, with 7 bases between. CDR1 is SGHAT and CDR2 is FQNNGV in the germline V gene.